This is a list of T cell receptor beta chains from one sample in a study of shared clonotypes between healthy human individuals. Sequencing was performed with immunoSEQ multiplex PCR; in TCRdb, only in-frame clones are kept and a portion is missing. This table has approximately 2.5 million clones, 93% appearing once. Sequencing was done on a sample of naive CD4+ T cells from PBMCs. The receptors shown here come from a man aged 18 to 35 in good health. Some clones in this sample may be carry-over from other donors' samples. Each CDR3 is given with its conserved first and last residue. Size tells how often a clone was seen (once, few, many) or the class of an expanded clone, and some rows leave it out.

TRBJ2-3,-,TRBV6-1,CASSNGQGATDTQYF
TRBJ2-5,once,TRBV5-1,CASSLLLGQGTQETQYF
TRBJ2-1,once,TRBV6-5,CASRGAGGSYNEQFF
TRBJ1-1,-,TRBV5-1,CASSPIPSTNTEAFF
TRBJ2-1,-,TRBV28,CASSLGGQASGEQFF
TRBJ1-4,once,TRBV30,CAWSVLGSATNEKLFF
TRBJ1-3,-,TRBV18,CASRDSPSGNTIYF
TRBJ2-3,-,TRBV7-3,CASSFMPTAGDTQYF
TRBJ2-3,-,TRBV4-1,CASSQLTTDTQYF
TRBJ1-3,-,TRBV11-2,CASSSDLASGNTIYF
TRBJ2-1,-,TRBV18,CASSPMSSGVGGNEQFF
TRBJ1-2,-,TRBV4-1,CASSQVGTPNYGYTF
TRBJ2-7,-,TRBV5-4,CASSPDGGGTVYEQYF
TRBJ2-7,-,TRBV19,CASSIDRRSYEQYF
TRBJ2-7,-,TRBV29-1,CSVAQAPVFSPHYEQYF
TRBJ2-1,-,TRBV12-5,CASGLSNYNEQFF
TRBJ2-7,-,TRBV6-5,CASKIGTSGSEQYF
TRBJ1-3,-,TRBV27,CASSFRAGGSSGNTIYF
TRBJ1-1,once,TRBV28,CATTRSGGTEAFF
TRBJ2-7,-,TRBV29-1,CSVEVGRRYEQYF